This is a list of T cell receptor beta chains from one sample in a study of identical twins. TCRdb reprocessed the 5' RACE reads via MiXCR and lists one record per CDR3 protein. Of 1,800,000 or so distinct CDR3 sequences listed, about 32% are singletons. Sample: cord blood. Source of these receptors: a newborn girl in good health. CDR3s include the opening cysteine and the closing phenylalanine or tryptophan. Each record gives: clone size, J gene, D gene, V gene, CDR3 protein, CDR3 DNA. A D gene is named only where the DNA matches it firmly. Where a row states a size, it is once, few, many or the class of an expanded clone; other rows omit it.

abundance: .
j_gene: TRBJ2-7
d_gene: .
v_gene: TRBV10-3
CDR3aa: CASGRNFYEQYF
CDR3nt: TGTGCCAGTGGACGGAACTTCTACGAGCAGTACTTC

abundance: once
j_gene: TRBJ2-2
d_gene: TRBD2
v_gene: TRBV12-3/TRBV12-4
CDR3aa: CASSYGLAGSTGELFF
CDR3nt: TGTGCCAGCAGTTATGGACTAGCGGGAAGTACCGGGGAGCTGTTTTTT

abundance: .
j_gene: TRBJ2-3
d_gene: .
v_gene: TRBV6-5
CDR3aa: CASGRVGTDTQYF
CDR3nt: TGTGCCAGCGGGAGAGTAGGCACAGATACGCAGTATTTT

abundance: .
j_gene: TRBJ1-1
d_gene: .
v_gene: TRBV12-3/TRBV12-4
CDR3aa: CASSLLGRGRTEAFF
CDR3nt: TGTGCCAGCAGTTTATTAGGCAGGGGACGAACTGAGGCTTTCTTT

abundance: few
j_gene: TRBJ2-4
d_gene: .
v_gene: TRBV11-2
CDR3aa: CASSLHEGNIQYF
CDR3nt: TGTGCCAGCAGCTTACATGAAGGGAACATTCAGTACTTC

abundance: .
j_gene: TRBJ2-2
d_gene: .
v_gene: TRBV24-1
CDR3aa: CATSDLPFLPTNTGELFF
CDR3nt: TGTGCCACCAGTGATTTGCCGTTTCTACCGACTAACACCGGGGAGCTGTTTTTT

abundance: .
j_gene: TRBJ2-7
d_gene: .
v_gene: TRBV5-1
CDR3aa: CASSLLSSRLGSYNEQYF
CDR3nt: TGCGCCAGCAGCTTGCTCTCTAGCCGCCTAGGATCCTACAATGAGCAGTACTTC

abundance: few
j_gene: TRBJ2-1
d_gene: .
v_gene: TRBV15
CDR3aa: CATSMDNHEQFF
CDR3nt: TGTGCCACCAGCATGGACAACCATGAGCAGTTCTTC

abundance: .
j_gene: TRBJ1-5
d_gene: .
v_gene: TRBV7-9
CDR3aa: CSSSLMGTMHF
CDR3nt: TGTTCCAGCAGCTTGATGGGGACAATGCATTTT

abundance: few
j_gene: TRBJ2-3
d_gene: TRBD2
v_gene: TRBV15
CDR3aa: CATSSGGLDDYTQYF
CDR3nt: TGTGCCACCAGCAGCGGGGGACTAGATGATTATACGCAGTATTTT

abundance: .
j_gene: TRBJ2-5
d_gene: .
v_gene: TRBV14
CDR3aa: CASSPLRSYNEQYF
CDR3nt: TGTGCCAGCAGCCCCCTGCGGAGTTACAATGAGCAGTACTTC

abundance: .
j_gene: TRBJ2-2
d_gene: .
v_gene: TRBV29-1
CDR3aa: CSVESVNTGELFF
CDR3nt: TGCAGCGTGGAGTCGGTAAACACCGGGGAGCTGTTTTTT

abundance: .
j_gene: TRBJ1-5
d_gene: .
v_gene: TRBV2
CDR3aa: CASSQRRQPQHF
CDR3nt: TGTGCCAGCAGTCAGCGACGGCAGCCCCAGCATTTT

abundance: .
j_gene: TRBJ2-1
d_gene: .
v_gene: TRBV6-1
CDR3aa: CASSEALAPYNEQFF
CDR3nt: TGTGCCAGCAGTGAAGCTCTAGCGCCATACAATGAGCAGTTCTTC

abundance: few
j_gene: TRBJ2-7
d_gene: TRBD2
v_gene: TRBV27
CDR3aa: CASSLVPGLAYEQYF
CDR3nt: TGTGCCAGCAGTCTCGTACCGGGACTAGCCTACGAGCAGTACTTC

abundance: .
j_gene: TRBJ2-7
d_gene: TRBD2
v_gene: TRBV19
CDR3aa: CATWTSGYEQYF
CDR3nt: TGTGCTACATGGACTAGCGGCTACGAGCAGTACTTC

abundance: .
j_gene: TRBJ1-2
d_gene: .
v_gene: TRBV12-3/TRBV12-4
CDR3aa: CASSTRGANYGYTF
CDR3nt: TGTGCCAGCAGCACAAGGGGGGCTAACTATGGCTACACCTTC

abundance: .
j_gene: TRBJ2-3
d_gene: .
v_gene: TRBV9
CDR3aa: CASSVDTPSTDTQYF
CDR3nt: TGTGCCAGCAGCGTTGACACTCCAAGCACAGATACGCAGTATTTT

abundance: .
j_gene: TRBJ1-1
d_gene: TRBD1
v_gene: TRBV7-2
CDR3aa: CASSLTTGVEAFF
CDR3nt: TGTGCCAGCAGCTTAACAACAGGGGTTGAAGCTTTCTTT

abundance: .
j_gene: TRBJ1-1
d_gene: .
v_gene: TRBV20-1
CDR3aa: CSAMDPRPLSNTEAFF
CDR3nt: TGCAGTGCCATGGACCCCCGACCTCTATCGAACACTGAAGCTTTCTTT

abundance: .
j_gene: TRBJ2-3
d_gene: TRBD2
v_gene: TRBV12-3/TRBV12-4
CDR3aa: CASSPARRDTSGQSTDMQYF
CDR3nt: TGTGCCAGCAGTCCGGCCCGCCGCGATACTAGCGGCCAAAGCACAGATATGCAGTATTTT

abundance: few
j_gene: TRBJ1-2
d_gene: .
v_gene: TRBV27
CDR3aa: CASSLTPGYYGYTF
CDR3nt: TGTGCCAGCAGTTTAACTCCAGGGTACTATGGCTACACCTTC

abundance: few
j_gene: TRBJ1-1
d_gene: .
v_gene: TRBV4-1
CDR3aa: CASSPSRPPNTEAFF
CDR3nt: TGCGCCAGCAGCCCCTCCCGACCTCCTAACACTGAAGCTTTCTTT

abundance: .
j_gene: TRBJ2-5
d_gene: .
v_gene: TRBV20-1
CDR3aa: CSARGTTQETQYF
CDR3nt: TGCAGTGCGAGGGGGACCACCCAAGAGACCCAGTACTTC

abundance: many
j_gene: TRBJ2-3
d_gene: .
v_gene: TRBV6-6
CDR3aa: CASSYVVLSSTDTQYF
CDR3nt: TGTGCCAGCAGTTACGTGGTACTCTCTAGCACAGATACGCAGTATTTT

abundance: .
j_gene: TRBJ2-3
d_gene: .
v_gene: TRBV29-1
CDR3aa: CSVGVRVRDTQYF
CDR3nt: TGCAGCGTTGGGGTCAGGGTGAGGGATACGCAGTATTTT

abundance: .
j_gene: TRBJ1-5
d_gene: .
v_gene: TRBV24-1
CDR3aa: CATSDGHSQPQHF
CDR3nt: TGTGCCACCAGTGATGGACACAGTCAGCCCCAGCATTTT

abundance: once
j_gene: TRBJ1-2
d_gene: TRBD1
v_gene: TRBV20-1
CDR3aa: CSAHPRGRSYGYTF
CDR3nt: TGCAGTGCTCATCCCAGGGGGCGGAGCTATGGCTACACCTTC

abundance: few
j_gene: TRBJ1-2
d_gene: TRBD1
v_gene: TRBV12-3/TRBV12-4
CDR3aa: CASSSDRGTYGYTF
CDR3nt: TGTGCCAGCAGCAGCGACAGGGGGACCTATGGCTACACCTTC

abundance: .
j_gene: TRBJ2-7
d_gene: TRBD2
v_gene: TRBV10-2
CDR3aa: CASSAASGSYEQYF
CDR3nt: TGCGCCAGCAGTGCGGCTAGCGGCTCCTACGAGCAGTACTTC

abundance: .
j_gene: TRBJ2-5
d_gene: .
v_gene: TRBV27
CDR3aa: CASSSDFYNEQYF
CDR3nt: TGTGCCAGCAGTTCGGACTTCTACAATGAGCAGTACTTC

abundance: many
j_gene: TRBJ2-5
d_gene: TRBD2
v_gene: TRBV7-9
CDR3aa: CASSLGTSGYQETQYF
CDR3nt: TGTGCCAGCAGCTTAGGGACTAGCGGATACCAAGAGACCCAGTACTTC

abundance: once
j_gene: TRBJ2-2
d_gene: .
v_gene: TRBV10-3
CDR3aa: CAITPVHTGELFF
CDR3nt: TGTGCCATCACCCCAGTACACACCGGGGAGCTGTTTTTT

abundance: .
j_gene: TRBJ2-1
d_gene: TRBD2
v_gene: TRBV7-9
CDR3aa: CASTALLATEQFF
CDR3nt: TGTGCCAGCACGGCCCTACTAGCGACTGAGCAGTTCTTC

abundance: .
j_gene: TRBJ1-4
d_gene: .
v_gene: TRBV7-9
CDR3aa: CASSPRWGQAQDEKLFF
CDR3nt: TGTGCCAGCAGCCCAAGGTGGGGCCAGGCACAGGATGAAAAACTGTTTTTT

abundance: .
j_gene: TRBJ2-2
d_gene: .
v_gene: TRBV2
CDR3aa: CATKDWGANTGELFF
CDR3nt: TGTGCCACCAAAGACTGGGGGGCCAACACCGGGGAGCTGTTTTTT

abundance: .
j_gene: TRBJ2-5
d_gene: TRBD1
v_gene: TRBV16
CDR3aa: CASSFNRGPETQYF
CDR3nt: TGTGCCAGCAGCTTTAACAGGGGGCCAGAGACCCAGTACTTC

abundance: few
j_gene: TRBJ2-5
d_gene: .
v_gene: TRBV21-1
CDR3aa: CASTRRGQGTQYF
CDR3nt: TGTGCCAGCACTCGGAGGGGGCAGGGGACCCAGTACTTC

abundance: .
j_gene: TRBJ2-5
d_gene: .
v_gene: TRBV27
CDR3aa: CASRPHSGNPPQETQYF
CDR3nt: TGTGCCAGCAGACCCCATAGCGGTAATCCTCCGCAAGAGACCCAGTACTTC

abundance: few
j_gene: TRBJ2-1
d_gene: TRBD2
v_gene: TRBV29-1
CDR3aa: CSVRLAAYNEQFF
CDR3nt: TGCAGCGTTCGGCTAGCGGCATACAATGAGCAGTTCTTC

abundance: few
j_gene: TRBJ2-3
d_gene: .
v_gene: TRBV28
CDR3aa: CVIGTDTQYF
CDR3nt: TGTGTCATCGGCACAGATACGCAGTATTTT

abundance: .
j_gene: TRBJ1-5
d_gene: .
v_gene: TRBV20-1
CDR3aa: CSARFNNQPQHF
CDR3nt: TGCAGTGCTAGATTTAACAATCAGCCCCAGCATTTT

abundance: few
j_gene: TRBJ2-3
d_gene: TRBD2
v_gene: TRBV7-9
CDR3aa: CASSLVLAGLPTDTQYF
CDR3nt: TGTGCCAGCAGCTTAGTGCTAGCGGGTCTTCCCACAGATACGCAGTATTTT

abundance: many
j_gene: TRBJ2-1
d_gene: TRBD2
v_gene: TRBV6-2/TRBV6-3
CDR3aa: CASSYSRGSGRNYNEQFF
CDR3nt: TGTGCCAGCAGTTACTCGAGAGGGAGCGGGAGGAATTACAATGAGCAGTTCTTC

abundance: .
j_gene: TRBJ2-2
d_gene: TRBD1
v_gene: TRBV5-1
CDR3aa: CASSSGTANTGELFF
CDR3nt: TGTGCCAGCAGTTCCGGGACAGCGAACACCGGGGAGCTGTTTTTT

abundance: .
j_gene: TRBJ2-5
d_gene: .
v_gene: TRBV7-2
CDR3aa: CASSRRDSKETQYF
CDR3nt: TGTGCCAGCAGCCGCCGGGACTCCAAAGAGACCCAGTACTTC

abundance: .
j_gene: TRBJ2-3
d_gene: .
v_gene: TRBV20-1
CDR3aa: CSARVPSRTDTQYF
CDR3nt: TGCAGTGCTAGAGTACCCTCCCGCACAGATACGCAGTATTTT

abundance: few
j_gene: TRBJ1-5
d_gene: .
v_gene: TRBV11-2
CDR3aa: CASSLAPTNQPQHF
CDR3nt: TGTGCCAGCAGCTTAGCCCCCACCAATCAGCCCCAGCATTTT

abundance: few
j_gene: TRBJ1-1
d_gene: .
v_gene: TRBV15
CDR3aa: CATSRALDTNTEAFF
CDR3nt: TGTGCCACCAGCAGAGCCCTGGACACGAACACTGAAGCTTTCTTT

abundance: .
j_gene: TRBJ2-1
d_gene: .
v_gene: TRBV7-9
CDR3aa: CASGISQGNERFF
CDR3nt: TGTGCCAGCGGAATCTCACAGGGCAATGAGCGGTTCTTC

abundance: many
j_gene: TRBJ2-4
d_gene: .
v_gene: TRBV27
CDR3aa: CASSLGHIQYF
CDR3nt: TGTGCCAGCAGTTTGGGACACATTCAGTACTTC

abundance: .
j_gene: TRBJ2-7
d_gene: TRBD1
v_gene: TRBV2
CDR3aa: CASRGQKEKGEQYF
CDR3nt: TGTGCCAGCAGGGGACAGAAGGAGAAGGGCGAGCAGTACTTC

abundance: many
j_gene: TRBJ1-2
d_gene: .
v_gene: TRBV6-6
CDR3aa: CASREQNYGYTF
CDR3nt: TGTGCCAGCAGGGAACAGAACTATGGCTACACCTTC

abundance: .
j_gene: TRBJ2-5
d_gene: .
v_gene: TRBV9
CDR3aa: CASSDGATETQYF
CDR3nt: TGTGCCAGCAGCGACGGGGCTACAGAGACCCAGTACTTC

abundance: few
j_gene: TRBJ2-7
d_gene: .
v_gene: TRBV4-2
CDR3aa: CASSAPFTGRLTYEQYF
CDR3nt: TGTGCCAGCAGCGCCCCTTTTACAGGGAGGTTGACCTACGAGCAGTACTTC

abundance: .
j_gene: TRBJ2-5
d_gene: TRBD1
v_gene: TRBV3-1
CDR3aa: CASSQGTGVEFQETQYF
CDR3nt: TGTGCCAGCAGCCAAGGTACAGGGGTGGAATTCCAAGAGACCCAGTACTTC

abundance: few
j_gene: TRBJ2-7
d_gene: .
v_gene: TRBV4-1
CDR3aa: CASSQAGPYYEQYF
CDR3nt: TGCGCCAGCAGCCAAGCAGGACCCTACTACGAGCAGTACTTC

abundance: few
j_gene: TRBJ2-1
d_gene: .
v_gene: TRBV6-1
CDR3aa: CASSEGHRRLPEQFF
CDR3nt: TGTGCCAGCAGTGAAGGCCATCGACGTCTTCCTGAGCAGTTCTTC